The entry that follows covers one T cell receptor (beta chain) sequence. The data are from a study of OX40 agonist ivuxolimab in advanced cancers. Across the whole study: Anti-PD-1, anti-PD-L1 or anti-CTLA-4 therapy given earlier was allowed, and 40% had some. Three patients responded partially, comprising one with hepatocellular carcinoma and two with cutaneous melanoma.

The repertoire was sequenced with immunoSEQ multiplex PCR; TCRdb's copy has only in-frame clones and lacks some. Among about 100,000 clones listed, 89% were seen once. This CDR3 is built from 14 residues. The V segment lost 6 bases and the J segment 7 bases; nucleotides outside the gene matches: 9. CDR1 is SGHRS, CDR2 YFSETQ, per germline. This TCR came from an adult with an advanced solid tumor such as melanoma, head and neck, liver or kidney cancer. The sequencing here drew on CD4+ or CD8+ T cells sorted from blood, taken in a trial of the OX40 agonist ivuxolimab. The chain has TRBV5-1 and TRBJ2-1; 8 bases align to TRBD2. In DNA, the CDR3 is TGCGCCAGCACCAAAGCGGGAGTGGGGAATGAGCAGTTCTTC. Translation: CASTKAGVGNEQFF.